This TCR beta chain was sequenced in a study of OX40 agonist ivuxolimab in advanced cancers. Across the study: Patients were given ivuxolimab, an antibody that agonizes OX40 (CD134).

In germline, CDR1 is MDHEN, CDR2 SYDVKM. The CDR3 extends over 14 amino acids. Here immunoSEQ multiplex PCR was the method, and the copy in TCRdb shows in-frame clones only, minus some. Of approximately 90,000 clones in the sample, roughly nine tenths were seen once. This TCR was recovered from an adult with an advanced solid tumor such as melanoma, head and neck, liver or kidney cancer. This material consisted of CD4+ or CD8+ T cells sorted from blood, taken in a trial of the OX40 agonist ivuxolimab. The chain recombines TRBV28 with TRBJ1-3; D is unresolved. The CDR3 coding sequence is TGTGTCTCCACCGACTCCCTCTCTGGAAACACCATATATTTT. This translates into CVSTDSLSGNTIYF.